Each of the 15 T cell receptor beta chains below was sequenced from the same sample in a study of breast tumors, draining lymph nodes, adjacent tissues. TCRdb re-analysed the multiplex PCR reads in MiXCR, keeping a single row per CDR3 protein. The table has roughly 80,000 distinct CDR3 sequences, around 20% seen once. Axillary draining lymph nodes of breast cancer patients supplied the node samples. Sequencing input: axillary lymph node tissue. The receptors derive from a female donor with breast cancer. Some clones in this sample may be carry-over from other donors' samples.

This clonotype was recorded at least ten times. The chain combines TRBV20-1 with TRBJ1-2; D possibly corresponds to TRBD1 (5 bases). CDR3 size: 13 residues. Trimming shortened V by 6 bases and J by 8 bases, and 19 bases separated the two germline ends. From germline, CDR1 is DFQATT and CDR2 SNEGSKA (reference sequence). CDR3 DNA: TGCAGTGCGCCCAGAGATACGGGGGACGGCTACACCTTC. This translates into CSAPRDTGDGYTF.

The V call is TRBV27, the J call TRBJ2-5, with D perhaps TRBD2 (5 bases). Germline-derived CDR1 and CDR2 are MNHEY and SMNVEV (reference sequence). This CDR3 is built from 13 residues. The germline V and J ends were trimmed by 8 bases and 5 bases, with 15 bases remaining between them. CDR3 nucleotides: TGTGCCAGCGGTCCCCGGGGTGGGGAGACCCAGTACTTC. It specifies CASGPRGGETQYF.

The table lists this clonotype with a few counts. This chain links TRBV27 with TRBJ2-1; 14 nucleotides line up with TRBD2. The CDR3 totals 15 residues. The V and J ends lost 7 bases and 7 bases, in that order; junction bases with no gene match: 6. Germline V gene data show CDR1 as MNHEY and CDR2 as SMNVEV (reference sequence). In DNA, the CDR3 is TGTGCCAGCAAAGCCGGGACTAGCGGGAGTAATGAGCAGTTCTTC. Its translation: CASKAGTSGSNEQFF.

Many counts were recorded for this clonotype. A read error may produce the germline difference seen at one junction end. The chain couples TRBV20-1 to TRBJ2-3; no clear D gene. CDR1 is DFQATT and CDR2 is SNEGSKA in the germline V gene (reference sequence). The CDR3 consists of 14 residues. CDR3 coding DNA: TGCAGTGCCAGAGTTAGGTCTAGCACAGATACGCAGTATTTT. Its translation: CSARVRSSTDTQYF.

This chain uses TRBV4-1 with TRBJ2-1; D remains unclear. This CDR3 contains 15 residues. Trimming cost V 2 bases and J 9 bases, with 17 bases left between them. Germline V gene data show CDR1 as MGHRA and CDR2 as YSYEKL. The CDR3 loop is CASSQRIDGWGEQFF. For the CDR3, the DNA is TGCGCCAGCAGCCAAAGGATCGACGGGTGGGGTGAGCAGTTCTTC.

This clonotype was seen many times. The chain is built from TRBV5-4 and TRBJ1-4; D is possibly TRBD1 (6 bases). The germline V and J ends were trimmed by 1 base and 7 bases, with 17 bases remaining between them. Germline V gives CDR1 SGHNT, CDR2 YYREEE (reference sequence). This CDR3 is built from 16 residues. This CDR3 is CASSLSGGGAGEKLFF. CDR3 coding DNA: TGTGCCAGCAGCTTGAGTGGTGGGGGGGCAGGTGAAAAACTGTTTTTT.

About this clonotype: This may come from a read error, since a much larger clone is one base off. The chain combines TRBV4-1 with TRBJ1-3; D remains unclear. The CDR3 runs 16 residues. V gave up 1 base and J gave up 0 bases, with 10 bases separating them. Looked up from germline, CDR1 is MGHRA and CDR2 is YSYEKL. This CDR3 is CASSQGAGPSGNTIYF. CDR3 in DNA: TGCGCCAGCAGCCAAGGTGCGGGCCCCTCTGGAAACACCATATATTTT.

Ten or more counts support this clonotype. The CDR3: CAWGGSGRWETQYF. Here the CDR3 DNA reads TGTGCCTGGGGAGGTAGCGGGAGATGGGAGACCCAGTACTTC. The chain has TRBV30 and TRBJ2-5; 9 positions match TRBD2. CDR3 length equals 14 residues. Germline V lookup: CDR1 GTSNPN, CDR2 SVGIG (reference sequence). Trimming cost V 5 bases and J 5 bases; bases outside gene matches: 9. Based on the CDR3 plus reference TRBV30 and TRBJ2-5, the full variable domain is SQTIHQWPATLVQPVGSPLSLECTVEGTSNPNLYWYRQAAGRGLQLLFYSVGIGQISSEVPQNLSASRPQDRQFILSSKKLLLSDSGFYLCAWGGSGRWETQYFGPGTRLLVL.

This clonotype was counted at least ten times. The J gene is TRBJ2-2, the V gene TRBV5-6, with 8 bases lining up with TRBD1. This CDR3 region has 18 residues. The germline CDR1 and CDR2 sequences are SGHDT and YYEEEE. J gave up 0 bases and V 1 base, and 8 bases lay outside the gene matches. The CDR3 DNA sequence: TGTGCCAGCAGCTTGCATTGGGGGACAGGACCGAACACCGGGGAGCTGTTTTTT. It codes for CASSLHWGTGPNTGELFF.

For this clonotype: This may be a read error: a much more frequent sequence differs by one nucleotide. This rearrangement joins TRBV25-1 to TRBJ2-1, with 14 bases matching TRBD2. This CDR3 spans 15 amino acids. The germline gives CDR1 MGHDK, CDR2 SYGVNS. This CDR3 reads CASSRTSGGYNEQLF. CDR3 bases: TGTGCCAGCAGTAGGACTAGCGGGGGGTACAATGAGCAGCTCTTC.

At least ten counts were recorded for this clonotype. The DNA for the CDR3 is TGCAGTGCTTCGGACGGCCCTAACTATGGCTACACCTTC. Amino acids: CSASDGPNYGYTF. This sequence joins TRBV20-1 and TRBJ1-2; no definite D call. CDR1 and CDR2 from the germline V gene are DFQATT and SNEGSKA (reference sequence). The CDR3 covers 13 residues. Deletions cut 5 bases from V and 0 bases from J, with 10 bases between.

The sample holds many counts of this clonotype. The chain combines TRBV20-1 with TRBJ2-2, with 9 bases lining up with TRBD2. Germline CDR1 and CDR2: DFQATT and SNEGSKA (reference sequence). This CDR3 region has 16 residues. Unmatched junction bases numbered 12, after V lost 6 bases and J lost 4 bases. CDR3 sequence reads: CSARKGTSGSTGELFF. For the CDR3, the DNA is TGCAGTGCGCGAAAGGGAACTAGCGGGTCCACCGGGGAGCTGTTTTTT.

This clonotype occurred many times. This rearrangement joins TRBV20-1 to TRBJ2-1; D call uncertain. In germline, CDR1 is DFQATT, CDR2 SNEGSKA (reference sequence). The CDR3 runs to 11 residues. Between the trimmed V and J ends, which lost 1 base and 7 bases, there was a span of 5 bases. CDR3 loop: CSARVRNEQFF. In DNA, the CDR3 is TGCAGTGCTAGAGTGAGGAATGAGCAGTTCTTC.

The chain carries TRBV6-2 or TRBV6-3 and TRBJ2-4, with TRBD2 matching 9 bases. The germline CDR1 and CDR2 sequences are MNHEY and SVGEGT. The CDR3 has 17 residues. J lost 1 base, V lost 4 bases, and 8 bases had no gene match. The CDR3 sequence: CASSSLAGSSAKNIQYF. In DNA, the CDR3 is TGTGCCAGCAGTTCGCTAGCGGGGTCTAGCGCCAAAAACATTCAGTACTTC.

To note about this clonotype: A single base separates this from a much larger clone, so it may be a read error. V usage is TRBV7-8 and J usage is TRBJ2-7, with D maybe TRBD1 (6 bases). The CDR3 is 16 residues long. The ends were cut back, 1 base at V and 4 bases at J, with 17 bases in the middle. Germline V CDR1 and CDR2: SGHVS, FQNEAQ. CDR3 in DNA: TGTGCCAGCAGCTTAGAGACCAGGGGCCCTGGGTACGAGCAGTACTTC. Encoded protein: CASSLETRGPGYEQYF.